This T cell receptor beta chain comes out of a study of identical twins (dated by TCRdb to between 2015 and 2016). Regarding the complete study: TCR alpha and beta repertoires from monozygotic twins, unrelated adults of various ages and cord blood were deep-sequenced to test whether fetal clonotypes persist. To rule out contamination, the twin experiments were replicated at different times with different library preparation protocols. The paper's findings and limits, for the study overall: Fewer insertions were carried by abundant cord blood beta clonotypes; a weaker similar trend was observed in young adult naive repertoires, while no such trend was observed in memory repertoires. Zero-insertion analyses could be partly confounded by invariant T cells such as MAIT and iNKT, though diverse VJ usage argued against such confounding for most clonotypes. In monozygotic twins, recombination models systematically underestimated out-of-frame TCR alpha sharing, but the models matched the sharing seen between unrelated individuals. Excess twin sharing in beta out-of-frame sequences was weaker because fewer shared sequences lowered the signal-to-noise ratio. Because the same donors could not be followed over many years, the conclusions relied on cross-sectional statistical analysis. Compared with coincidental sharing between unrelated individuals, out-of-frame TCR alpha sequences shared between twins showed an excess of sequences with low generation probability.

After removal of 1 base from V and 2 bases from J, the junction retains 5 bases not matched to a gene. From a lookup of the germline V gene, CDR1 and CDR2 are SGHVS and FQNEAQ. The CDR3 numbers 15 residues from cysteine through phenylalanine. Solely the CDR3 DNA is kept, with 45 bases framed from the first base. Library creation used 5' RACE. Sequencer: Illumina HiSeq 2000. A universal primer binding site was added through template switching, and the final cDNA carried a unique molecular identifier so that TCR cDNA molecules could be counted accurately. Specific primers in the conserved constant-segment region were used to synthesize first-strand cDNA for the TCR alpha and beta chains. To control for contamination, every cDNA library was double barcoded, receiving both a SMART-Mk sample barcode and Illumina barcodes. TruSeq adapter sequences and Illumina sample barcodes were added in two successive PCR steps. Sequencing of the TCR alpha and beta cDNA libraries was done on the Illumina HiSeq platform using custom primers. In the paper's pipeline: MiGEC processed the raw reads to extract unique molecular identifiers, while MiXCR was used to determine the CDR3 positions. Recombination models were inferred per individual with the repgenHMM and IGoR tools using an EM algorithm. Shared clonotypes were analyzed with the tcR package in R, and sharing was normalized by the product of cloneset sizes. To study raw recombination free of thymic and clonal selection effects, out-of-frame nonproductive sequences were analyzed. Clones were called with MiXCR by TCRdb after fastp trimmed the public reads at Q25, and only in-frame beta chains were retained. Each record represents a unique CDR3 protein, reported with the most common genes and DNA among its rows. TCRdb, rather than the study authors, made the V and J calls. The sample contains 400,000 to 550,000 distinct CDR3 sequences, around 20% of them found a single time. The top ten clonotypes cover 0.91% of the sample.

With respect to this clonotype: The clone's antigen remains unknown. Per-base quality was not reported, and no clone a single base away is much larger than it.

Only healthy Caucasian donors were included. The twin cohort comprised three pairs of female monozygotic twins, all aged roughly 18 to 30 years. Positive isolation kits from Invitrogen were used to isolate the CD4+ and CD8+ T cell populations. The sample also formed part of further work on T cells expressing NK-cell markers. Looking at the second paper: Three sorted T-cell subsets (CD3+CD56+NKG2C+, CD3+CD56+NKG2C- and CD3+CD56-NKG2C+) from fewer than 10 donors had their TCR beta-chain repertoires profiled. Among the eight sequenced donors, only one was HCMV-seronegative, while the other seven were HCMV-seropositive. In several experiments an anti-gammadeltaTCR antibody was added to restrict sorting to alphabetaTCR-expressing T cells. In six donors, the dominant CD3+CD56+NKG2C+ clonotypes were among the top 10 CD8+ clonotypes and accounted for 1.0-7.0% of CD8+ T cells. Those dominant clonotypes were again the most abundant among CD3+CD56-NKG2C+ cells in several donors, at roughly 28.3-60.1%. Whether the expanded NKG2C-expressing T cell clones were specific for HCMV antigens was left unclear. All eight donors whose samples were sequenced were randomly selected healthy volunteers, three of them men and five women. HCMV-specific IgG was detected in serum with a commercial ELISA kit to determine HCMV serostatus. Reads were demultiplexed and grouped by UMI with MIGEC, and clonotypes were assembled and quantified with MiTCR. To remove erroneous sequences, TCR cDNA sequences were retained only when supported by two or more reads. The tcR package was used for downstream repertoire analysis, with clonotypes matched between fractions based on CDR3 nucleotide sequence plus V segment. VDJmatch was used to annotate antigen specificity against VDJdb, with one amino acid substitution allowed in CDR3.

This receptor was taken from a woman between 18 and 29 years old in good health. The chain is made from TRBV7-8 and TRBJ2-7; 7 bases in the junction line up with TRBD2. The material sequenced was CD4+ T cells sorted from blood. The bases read TGTGCCAGCAGCTTAGAGGGCGGGGGACCCTACGAGCAGTACTTC. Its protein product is CASSLEGGGPYEQYF.